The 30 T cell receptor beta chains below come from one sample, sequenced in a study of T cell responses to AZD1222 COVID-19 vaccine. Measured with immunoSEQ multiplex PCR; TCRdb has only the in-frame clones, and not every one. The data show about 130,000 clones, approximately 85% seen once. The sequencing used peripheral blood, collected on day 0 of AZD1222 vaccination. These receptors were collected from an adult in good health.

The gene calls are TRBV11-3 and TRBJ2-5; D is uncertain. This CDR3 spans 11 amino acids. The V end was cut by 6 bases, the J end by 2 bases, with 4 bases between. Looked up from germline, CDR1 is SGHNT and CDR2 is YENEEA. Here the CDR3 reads CASRKQETQYF. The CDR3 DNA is TGTGCCAGCAGAAAACAAGAGACCCAGTACTTC.

As DNA, the CDR3 is TGTGCCAGCTCACCCAGGAGGACAGCAAACACCGGGGAGCTGTTTTTT. Protein sequence: CASSPRRTANTGELFF. This chain joins TRBV18 and TRBJ2-2; D perhaps matches TRBD1 (6 bases). The length of the CDR3 is 16 residues. Per germline, CDR1 KGHSH and CDR2 LQKENI. V lost 3 bases and J 2 bases, leaving 13 bases between the germline ends. Supplemented by reference TRBV18 and TRBJ2-2, the full variable domain reads NAGVMQNPRHLVRRRGQEARLRCSPMKGHSHVYWYRQLPEEGLKFMVYLQKENIIDESGMPKERFSAEFPKEGPSILRIQQVVRGDSAAYFCASSPRRTANTGELFFGEGSRLTVL.

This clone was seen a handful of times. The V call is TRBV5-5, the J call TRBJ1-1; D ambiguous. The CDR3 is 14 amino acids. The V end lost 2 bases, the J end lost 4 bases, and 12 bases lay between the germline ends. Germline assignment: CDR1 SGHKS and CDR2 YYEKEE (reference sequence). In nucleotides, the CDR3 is TGTGCCAGCAGCTTAAATGGTCAGCGCACTGAAGCTTTCTTT. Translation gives CASSLNGQRTEAFF. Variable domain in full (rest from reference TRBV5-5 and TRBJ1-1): DAGVTQSPTHLIKTRGQQVTLRCSPISGHKSVSWYQQVLGQGPQFIFQYYEKEERGRGNFPDRFSARQFPNYSSELNVNALLLGDSALYLCASSLNGQRTEAFFGQGTRLTVV.

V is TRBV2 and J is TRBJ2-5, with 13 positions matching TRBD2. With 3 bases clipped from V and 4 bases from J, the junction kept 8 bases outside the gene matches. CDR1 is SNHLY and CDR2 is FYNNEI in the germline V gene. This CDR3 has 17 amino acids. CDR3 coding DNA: TGTGCCAGCAGTGACGCCGGACTAGCGGGGGTCGGAGAGACCCAGTACTTC. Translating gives CASSDAGLAGVGETQYF.

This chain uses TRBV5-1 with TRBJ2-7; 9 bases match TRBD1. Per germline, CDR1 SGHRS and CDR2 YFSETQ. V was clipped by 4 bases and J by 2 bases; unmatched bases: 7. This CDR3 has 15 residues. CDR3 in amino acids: CASSIGQGNTYEQYF. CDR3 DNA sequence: TGCGCCAGCAGCATCGGACAGGGGAACACCTACGAGCAGTACTTC. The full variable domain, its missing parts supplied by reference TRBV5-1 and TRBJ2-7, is KAGVTQTPRYLIKTRGQQVTLSCSPISGHRSVSWYQQTPGQGLQFLFEYFSETQRNKGNFPGRFSGRQFSNSRSEMNVSTLELGDSALYLCASSIGQGNTYEQYFGPGTRLTVT.

Written as DNA, the CDR3 is TGTGCCAGCAGTTACTCGATAGGGTCCGGGGCCAACGTCCTGACTTTC. Translated: CASSYSIGSGANVLTF. The chain carries TRBV6-5 and TRBJ2-6, with D unclear. CDR1 MNHEY and CDR2 SVGAGI come from the germline V gene. This CDR3 spans 16 amino acids. Trimming cost V 0 bases and J 4 bases, with 10 bases left between them.

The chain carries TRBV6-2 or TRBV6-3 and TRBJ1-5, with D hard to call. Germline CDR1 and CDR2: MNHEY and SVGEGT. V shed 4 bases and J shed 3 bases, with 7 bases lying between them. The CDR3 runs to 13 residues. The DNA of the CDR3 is TGTGCCAGCAGTTCTAGGGTCAATCAGCCCCAGCATTTT. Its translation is CASSSRVNQPQHF.

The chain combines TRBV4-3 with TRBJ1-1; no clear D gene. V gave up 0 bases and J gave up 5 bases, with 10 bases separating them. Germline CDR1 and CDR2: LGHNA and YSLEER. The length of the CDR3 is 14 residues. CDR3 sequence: CASSQDTRWTEAFF. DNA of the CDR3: TGCGCCAGCAGCCAAGATACACGATGGACTGAAGCTTTCTTT.

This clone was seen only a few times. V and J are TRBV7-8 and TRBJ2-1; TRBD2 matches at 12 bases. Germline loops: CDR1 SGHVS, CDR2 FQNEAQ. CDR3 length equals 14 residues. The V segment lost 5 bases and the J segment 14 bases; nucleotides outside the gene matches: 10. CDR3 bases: TGTGCCAGCAGCCCCTTGACTAGCGGGAGAAGGGAGTTCTTC. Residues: CASSPLTSGRREFF.

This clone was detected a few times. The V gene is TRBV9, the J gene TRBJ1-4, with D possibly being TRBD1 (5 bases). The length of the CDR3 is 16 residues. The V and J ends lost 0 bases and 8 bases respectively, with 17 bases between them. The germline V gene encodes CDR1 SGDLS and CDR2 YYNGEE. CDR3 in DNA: TGTGCCAGCAGCGTAGGTCTCGGGCAGGGAGGGGAAAAACTGTTTTTT. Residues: CASSVGLGQGGEKLFF.

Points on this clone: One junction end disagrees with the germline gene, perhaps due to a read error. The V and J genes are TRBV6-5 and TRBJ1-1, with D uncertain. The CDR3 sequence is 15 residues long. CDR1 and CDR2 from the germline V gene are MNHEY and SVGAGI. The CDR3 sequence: CASSYTGLRNTEAFF. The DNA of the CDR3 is TGTGCCAGTAGTTACACGGGCCTCAGGAACACTGAAGCTTTCTTT.

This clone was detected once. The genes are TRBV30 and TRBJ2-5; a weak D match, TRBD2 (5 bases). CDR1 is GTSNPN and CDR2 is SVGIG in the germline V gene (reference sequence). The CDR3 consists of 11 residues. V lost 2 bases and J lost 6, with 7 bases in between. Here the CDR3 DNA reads TGTGCCTGGAGTAACGGGAAGACCCAGTACTTC. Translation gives CAWSNGKTQYF. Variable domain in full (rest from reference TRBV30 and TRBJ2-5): SQTIHQWPATLVQPVGSPLSLECTVEGTSNPNLYWYRQAAGRGLQLLFYSVGIGQISSEVPQNLSASRPQDRQFILSSKKLLLSDSGFYLCAWSNGKTQYFGPGTRLLVL.

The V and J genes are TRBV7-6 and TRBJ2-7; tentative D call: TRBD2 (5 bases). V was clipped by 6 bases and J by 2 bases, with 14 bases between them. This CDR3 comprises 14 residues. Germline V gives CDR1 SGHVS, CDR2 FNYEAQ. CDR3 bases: TGTGCCAGCAGTTATGGAGGCAAGCCCTACGAGCAGTACTTC. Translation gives CASSYGGKPYEQYF.

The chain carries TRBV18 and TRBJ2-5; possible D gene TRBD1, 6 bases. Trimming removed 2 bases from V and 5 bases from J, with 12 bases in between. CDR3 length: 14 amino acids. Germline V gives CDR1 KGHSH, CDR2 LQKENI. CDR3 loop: CASSPYSQGETQYF. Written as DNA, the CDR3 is TGTGCCAGCTCACCATATTCCCAGGGGGAGACCCAGTACTTC.

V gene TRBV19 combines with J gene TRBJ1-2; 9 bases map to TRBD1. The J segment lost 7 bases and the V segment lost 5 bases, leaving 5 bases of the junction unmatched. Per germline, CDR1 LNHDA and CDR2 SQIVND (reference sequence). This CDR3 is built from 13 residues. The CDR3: CASSSGQGGGYTF. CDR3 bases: TGTGCCAGTAGTTCGGGACAGGGTGGTGGCTACACCTTC.

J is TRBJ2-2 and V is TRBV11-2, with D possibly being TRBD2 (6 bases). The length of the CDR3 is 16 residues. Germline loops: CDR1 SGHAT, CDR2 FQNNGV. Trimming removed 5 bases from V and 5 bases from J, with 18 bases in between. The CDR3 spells CASSPVSFGGTGELFF. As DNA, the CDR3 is TGTGCCAGCAGCCCCGTTAGTTTCGGGGGAACCGGGGAGCTGTTTTTT. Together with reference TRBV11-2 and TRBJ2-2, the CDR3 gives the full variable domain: EAGVAQSPRYKIIEKRQSVAFWCNPISGHATLYWYQQILGQGPKLLIQFQNNGVVDDSQLPKDRFSAERLKGVDSTLKIQPAKLEDSAVYLCASSPVSFGGTGELFFGEGSRLTVL.

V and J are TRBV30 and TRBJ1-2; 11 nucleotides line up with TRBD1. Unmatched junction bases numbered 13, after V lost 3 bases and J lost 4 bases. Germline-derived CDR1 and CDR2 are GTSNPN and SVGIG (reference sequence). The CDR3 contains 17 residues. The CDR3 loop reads CAWRILDRGLDGYGYTF. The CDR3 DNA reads TGTGCCTGGAGGATTCTGGACAGGGGGCTAGATGGCTATGGCTACACCTTC. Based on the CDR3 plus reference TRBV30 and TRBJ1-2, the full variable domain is SQTIHQWPATLVQPVGSPLSLECTVEGTSNPNLYWYRQAAGRGLQLLFYSVGIGQISSEVPQNLSASRPQDRQFILSSKKLLLSDSGFYLCAWRILDRGLDGYGYTFGSGTRLTVV.

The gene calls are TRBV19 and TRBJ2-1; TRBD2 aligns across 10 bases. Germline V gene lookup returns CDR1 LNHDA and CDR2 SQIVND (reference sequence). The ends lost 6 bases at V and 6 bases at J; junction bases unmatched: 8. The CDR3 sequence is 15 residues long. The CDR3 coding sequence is TGTGCCAGTAGGGGCGGGGTAGCGGGGGGCAATGAGCAGTTCTTC. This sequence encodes CASRGGVAGGNEQFF.

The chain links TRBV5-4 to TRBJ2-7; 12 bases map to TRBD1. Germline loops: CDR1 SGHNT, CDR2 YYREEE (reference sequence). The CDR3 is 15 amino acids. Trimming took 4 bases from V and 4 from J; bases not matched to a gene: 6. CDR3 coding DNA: TGTGCCAGCAGCCCACGGGACAGGGGGCCTTACGAGCAGTACTTC. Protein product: CASSPRDRGPYEQYF.

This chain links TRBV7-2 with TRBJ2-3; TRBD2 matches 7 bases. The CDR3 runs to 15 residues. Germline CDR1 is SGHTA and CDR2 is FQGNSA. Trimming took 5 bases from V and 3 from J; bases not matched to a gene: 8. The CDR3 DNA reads TGTGCCAGCAGCCCCGGACTAGTTGGGACAGATACGCAGTATTTT. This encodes CASSPGLVGTDTQYF.

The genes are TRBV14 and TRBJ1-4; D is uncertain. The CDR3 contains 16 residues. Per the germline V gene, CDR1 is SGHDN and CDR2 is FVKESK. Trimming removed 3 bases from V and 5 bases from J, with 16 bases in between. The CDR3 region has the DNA TGTGCCAGCAGCCACGCCAATGGAGTGGCGAATGAAAAACTGTTTTTT. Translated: CASSHANGVANEKLFF.

The CDR3 nucleotides read TGTGCCAGTAGTATCCACAGGGGCGCGGGGGACATTCAGTACTTC. Protein product: CASSIHRGAGDIQYF. J is TRBJ2-4 and V is TRBV19; the D gene could be TRBD1 or TRBD2 (7 bases each). The V gene lost 3 bases and the J gene lost 8 bases, with 17 bases spanning the gap. The CDR3 consists of 15 residues. Germline V gene sequence: CDR1 LNHDA, CDR2 SQIVND (reference sequence).

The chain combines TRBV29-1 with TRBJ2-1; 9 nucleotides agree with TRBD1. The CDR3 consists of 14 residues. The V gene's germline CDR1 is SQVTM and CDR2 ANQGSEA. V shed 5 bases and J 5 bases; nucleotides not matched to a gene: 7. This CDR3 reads CSVYSGTGNNEQFF. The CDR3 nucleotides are TGCAGCGTTTACTCCGGGACAGGGAACAATGAGCAGTTCTTC.

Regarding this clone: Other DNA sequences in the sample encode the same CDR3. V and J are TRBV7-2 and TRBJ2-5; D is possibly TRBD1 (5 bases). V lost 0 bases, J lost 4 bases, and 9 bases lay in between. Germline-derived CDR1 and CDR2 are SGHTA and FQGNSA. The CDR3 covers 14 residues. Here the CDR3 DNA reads TGTGCCAGCAGCTTAGCGGGGCCCGGAGAGACCCAGTACTTC. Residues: CASSLAGPGETQYF.

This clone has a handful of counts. The CDR3 sequence: CASSPRRGEGYTF. CDR3 DNA sequence: TGTGCCAGCTCACCGCGTAGGGGTGAAGGCTACACCTTC. The J gene is TRBJ1-2, the V gene TRBV18; perhaps TRBD1 as D (5 bases). The CDR3 is 13 residues long. V lost 3 bases, J lost 8 bases, and 13 bases lay in between. Germline V lookup: CDR1 KGHSH, CDR2 LQKENI. Based on the CDR3 plus reference TRBV18 and TRBJ1-2, the full variable domain is NAGVMQNPRHLVRRRGQEARLRCSPMKGHSHVYWYRQLPEEGLKFMVYLQKENIIDESGMPKERFSAEFPKEGPSILRIQQVVRGDSAAYFCASSPRRGEGYTFGSGTRLTVV.

CDR3 nucleotide sequence: TGTGCCAGCAGTTCTGAGGGACGACAGGGCCTTGGAAACACCATATATTTT. Translating gives CASSSEGRQGLGNTIYF. The chain has TRBV6-2 or TRBV6-3 and TRBJ1-3, with 7 bases aligning to TRBD1. V shed 4 bases and J 3 bases; nucleotides not matched to a gene: 12. CDR1 is MNHEY, CDR2 SVGEGT, per germline. The CDR3 length is 17 residues.

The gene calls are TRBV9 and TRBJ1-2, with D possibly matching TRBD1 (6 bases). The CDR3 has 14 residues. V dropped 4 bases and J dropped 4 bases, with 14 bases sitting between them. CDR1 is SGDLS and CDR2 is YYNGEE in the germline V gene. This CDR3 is CASSPSRGVYGYTF. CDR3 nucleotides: TGTGCCAGCAGCCCCTCAAGGGGGGTCTATGGCTACACCTTC.

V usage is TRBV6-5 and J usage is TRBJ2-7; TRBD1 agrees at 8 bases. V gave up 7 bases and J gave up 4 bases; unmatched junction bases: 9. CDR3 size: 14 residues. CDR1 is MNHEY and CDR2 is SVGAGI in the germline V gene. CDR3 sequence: CASTNSRGRYEQYF. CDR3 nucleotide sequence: TGTGCCAGCACCAACAGCAGGGGGCGTTACGAGCAGTACTTC.

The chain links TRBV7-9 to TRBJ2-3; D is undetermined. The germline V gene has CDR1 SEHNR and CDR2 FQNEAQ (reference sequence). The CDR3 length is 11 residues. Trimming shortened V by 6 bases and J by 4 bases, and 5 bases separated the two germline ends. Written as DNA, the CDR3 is TGTGCCAGCAGTTACCCAGATACGCAGTATTTT. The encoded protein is CASSYPDTQYF.

CDR3 nucleotides: TGTGCCAGCAGCTTAGATTTAGGGCGGTACTTC. Encoded protein: CASSLDLGRYF. J is TRBJ2-7 and V is TRBV11-2, with no clear D. The CDR3 sequence is 11 residues long. Trimming shortened V by 0 bases and J by 12 bases, and 9 bases separated the two germline ends. Germline values: CDR1 SGHAT, CDR2 FQNNGV.